This TCR beta chain was observed in a study of T cells after yellow fever vaccination (dated by TCRdb to the late 2010s). Background on the whole study: The SMART-Seq v4 Ultra Low Input RNA kit was used to prepare libraries from fractions with low cell numbers. Blood samples were taken at several timepoints before and after primary and secondary immunization, and bulk PBMC replicates and cell subsets were isolated. To follow T-cell clones before and after both primary and booster YFV17D yellow fever vaccination, bulk TCR alpha and beta repertoires underwent longitudinal sequencing. The cohort comprised two healthy male donors, one aged 18 to 30 and one aged 30 to 39 years. Summary of the overall study and its limitations: Compared with the primary T-cell response, the secondary T-cell response was weaker but faster, peaking on day 5 rather than day 15. FACS-sorted repertoires could contain abundant contaminating clonotypes from the bulk population, so computational filtering was required. Because the study included only a couple of donors, the extent to which the findings can be generalized is limited. Most clones expanded after primary vaccination were re-detected after the booster (approximately 96% of CD4 and about nine tenths of CD8), suggesting broad memory maintenance. A small fraction of clonotypes showed up in both the CD4 and CD8 compartments, probably as a result of convergent recombination.

The sample was run on an Illumina NovaSeq 6000. TCR cDNA was made using 5'RACE template switching, a step that added a universal primer site and unique molecular identifiers. Priming of cDNA synthesis was performed from both the TCR alpha and TCR beta constant segments. Libraries were amplified in two PCR steps, with sample barcodes and sequencing adapters added in the second step. Sequencing of libraries was done on Illumina HiSeq 2500 (2x100 bp) or NovaSeq (2x150 bp). The source study handled its data this way. MIGEC was used to demultiplex reads and collapse the reads into UMI consensus sequences, and MiXCR was used for V(D)J alignment. Vaccine-responding clonotypes were identified with edgeR using replicate PBMC samples, with FDR below 0.01 and a log2 fold change above 5 up to day 15 being required. Each bulk clonotype was labeled CD4 or CD8 based on which sequenced repertoire, CD4 or CD8, contained the clonotype at higher abundance. Starting from the raw public reads, TCRdb applied fastp trimming at Q25, assembled clones with MiXCR and retained in-frame beta chains. When rows share a CDR3 protein, they turn into one entry using the most common DNA and genes. TCRdb, not the authors, supplied the V and J calls. The sample table shows under 350,000 distinct CDR3 sequences, and approximately 4% are seen once. The ten largest clonotypes hold 20% to 25% of the sample.

Comments on this clonotype: Its antigen specificity is not known. No much larger clone exists at a distance of one base, and base qualities are not known.

The label giving this sample's treatment or condition can be read as: live attenuated yellow fever vaccine strain. At each blood-draw timepoint, two biological replicates of bulk PBMCs were collected. PBMCs were isolated from peripheral blood using a standard Ficoll-Paque protocol. TriZol was used to extract RNA from bulk PBMCs, from CD4 and CD8 fractions, and from dextramer-positive and dextramer-negative fractions. The CDR3 runs 16 residues from the cysteine to the phenylalanine. Only CDR3 DNA remains: 48 bases, in frame from the first base. V loses 9 bases at its end and J loses 4 bases; junction bases beyond the gene matches: 13. The germline V gene supplies CDR1 MDHEN and CDR2 SYDVKM.

The chain uses TRBV28 and TRBJ2-1; 9 bases in the junction line up with TRBD1. This sequence originates from a man aged 18 to 29 who received the YFV17D yellow fever vaccine. Material: PBMCs, obtained 5 days after the yellow fever booster vaccination. The sequence in DNA is TGTGCCAGTAGAGGGACAGGGTCAACAATTTACAATGAGCAGTTCTTC. The encoded protein is CASRGTGSTIYNEQFF.